This entry features one TCR beta chain sequence. Its antigen is still unknown. cDNA libraries for TCR beta contained unique molecular identifiers. With roughly 1 to 11 million T cells as the source, a few hundred thousand cDNA molecules resulted. From the PCR reads, TCRdb called clonotypes with MiXCR, one entry per CDR3 protein. Of about 680,000 distinct CDR3 sequences in the sample, around 60% were seen once. This sample is part of a study of post-analysis software for immune sequencing data. General study findings and limits: Patients showed TRBV5-6, TRBV5-1 and TRBV20-1 among several TRBV segments more frequent than in controls. For normalized Chao1 diversity, multiple sclerosis patients scored significantly lower than controls did. F measure grouped same-batch samples tightly together.

Trimming cost V 3 bases and J 3 bases, with 15 bases left between them. CDR3 length: 15 residues. Germline-derived CDR1 and CDR2 are KGHSH and LQKENI. This receptor was taken from a girl aged 2 to 10 with multiple sclerosis. The sequencing input was blood. The chain is built from TRBV18 and TRBJ2-7; D unresolved. CDR3 sequence (DNA): TGTGCCAGCTCACCCGCAAGCACACTGGGCTACGAGCAGTACTTC. This sequence encodes CASSPASTLGYEQYF. Together with reference TRBV18 and TRBJ2-7, the CDR3 gives the full variable domain: NAGVMQNPRHLVRRRGQEARLRCSPMKGHSHVYWYRQLPEEGLKFMVYLQKENIIDESGMPKERFSAEFPKEGPSILRIQQVVRGDSAAYFCASSPASTLGYEQYFGPGTRLTVT.